Below are 22 T cell receptor beta chains sequenced from a single sample in a study of T cells in Graves' hyperthyroidism and ophthalmopathy. There were TCR beta CDR3 regions amplified from RNA transcripts. HTBI primers were employed in a first-round RT-PCR of the TCR CDR3. TCRdb re-derived calls from the multiplex PCR reads in MiXCR, one entry per CDR3 protein. The repertoire holds over 700,000 distinct CDR3 sequences, with 30% to 40% as singletons. Sequenced: blood. The receptors stem from a woman in her forties with Graves' hyperthyroidism.

As for this clonotype: A much larger clone differs from this one at a single base, so this may be a read error. This sequence joins TRBV29-1 and TRBJ2-2; TRBD2 agrees at 13 bases. This CDR3 is 16 amino acids long. The junction had 2 bases not matched to a gene; V was cut back by 3 bases and J by 1 base. In germline, CDR1 is SQVTM, CDR2 ANQGSEA. The CDR3 DNA reads TGCAGCGTTGAGTGGACTAGCGGGGGGAACACCGGGGAGCTGTTTTTT. Protein: CSVEWTSGGNTGELFF.

Details on this clonotype: One end of the junction fails to match germline, which may point to a read error. V and J are TRBV10-3 and TRBJ1-2, with D uncertain. Germline V gene data show CDR1 as ENHRY and CDR2 as SYGVKD. The CDR3 length is 13 residues. CDR3 in DNA: TGTGCCAGCAGCCTAAGAGCTGGGCATGGCTACGCCTTC. This encodes CASSLRAGHGYAF.

The J gene is TRBJ1-2, the V gene TRBV19; D remains ambiguous. With 3 bases removed from V and 6 bases from J, the gap between germline ends came to 14 bases. The CDR3 spans 14 residues. Germline-derived CDR1 and CDR2 are LNHDA and SQIVND (reference sequence). CDR3 sequence (DNA): TGTGCCAGTAGTATCAACTCCCGAAGCCATGGCTACACCTTC. Encoded protein: CASSINSRSHGYTF. Supplemented by reference TRBV19 and TRBJ1-2, the full variable domain reads DGGITQSPKYLFRKEGQNVTLSCEQNLNHDAMYWYRQDPGQGLRLIYYSQIVNDFQKGDIAEGYSVSREKKESFPLTVTSAQKNPTAFYLCASSINSRSHGYTFGSGTRLTVV.

Many counts were recorded for this clonotype. The rearrangement joins TRBV6-1 to TRBJ2-7; D possibly corresponds to TRBD2 (5 bases). Looked up from germline, CDR1 is MNHNS and CDR2 is SASEGT. This CDR3 comprises 14 residues. The V gene lost 3 bases and the J gene lost 9 bases, with 18 bases spanning the gap. The CDR3 reads CASSEDRGIKGQYF. The CDR3 DNA is TGTGCCAGCAGTGAGGATCGAGGGATAAAGGGGCAGTACTTC.

This clonotype came up a few times. The CDR3 DNA follows: TGCGGGACAGAAACACCCGGTTTCACTGAAGCTTTCTTT. Translated: CGTETPGFTEAFF. The chain employs TRBV20-1 and TRBJ1-1; 7 nucleotides match TRBD1. From germline, CDR1 is DFQATT and CDR2 SNEGSKA (reference sequence). CDR3 length: 13 amino acids.

Regarding this clonotype: A junction boundary mismatches the germline segment, possibly from a read error. The rearrangement uses TRBV10-2 and TRBJ1-1, with a weak D call TRBD1 (5 bases). There are 16 residues in the CDR3. Germline assignment: CDR1 WSHSY and CDR2 SAAADI. The CDR3 spells CASSHSFRVEGTEAFF. CDR3 nucleotides: TGTGCCAGCAGCCATTCCTTCAGGGTGGAGGGGACTGAAGCTTTCTTT.

This chain connects TRBV12-3 or TRBV12-4 to TRBJ1-1; D is possibly TRBD1 (5 bases). This CDR3 is 12 amino acids long. The V gene lost 7 bases and the J gene lost 8 bases, with 14 bases spanning the gap. The DNA of the CDR3 is TGTGCCAGCAAACCCGCCGGGACGGAAGCTTTCTTT. Its protein is CASKPAGTEAFF.

On this clonotype itself: A read error may be the cause here, since a much bigger clone is one base away. This rearrangement joins TRBV5-2 to TRBJ1-1. TRBV5-2 corresponds to a pseudogene. The CDR3 runs to 17 residues. CDR3 nucleotides: TGTGCCAGCAAACATCATTTTGCGTCCACAAGAGAAACTGAAGCTTTCTTT. Protein sequence: CASKHHFASTRETEAFF.

This clonotype was observed a few times. The genes are TRBV28 and TRBJ2-7; a possible D gene is TRBD2 (6 bases). This CDR3 has 15 amino acids. V lost 5 bases and J 3 bases, leaving 17 bases between the germline ends. Germline loops: CDR1 MDHEN, CDR2 SYDVKM. The CDR3 protein is CASSLPQRRGYEQYF. The CDR3 DNA reads TGTGCCAGCAGTCTACCCCAAAGGAGGGGCTACGAGCAGTACTTC.

The chain recombines TRBV29-1 with TRBJ2-7; D gene uncertain. Per the germline V gene, CDR1 is SQVTM and CDR2 is ANQGSEA. The CDR3 spans 11 residues. The V and J ends lost 6 bases and 3 bases respectively, with 9 bases between them. The CDR3 DNA sequence: TGCAGCGTCGAGGTCCTCTACGAGCAGTACTTC. Protein sequence: CSVEVLYEQYF.

The chain links TRBV10-3 to TRBJ2-3; D possibly corresponds to TRBD2 (5 bases). Germline CDR1 and CDR2: ENHRY and SYGVKD. This CDR3 is built from 13 residues. Trimming removed 10 bases at V and 2 bases at J, with 13 bases between. CDR3 sequence (DNA): TGTGCCACCTACCGCGGACTCACAGATACGCAGTATTTT. It encodes CATYRGLTDTQYF.

The V call is TRBV29-1, the J call TRBJ2-3; D is possibly TRBD2 (7 bases). V was cut by 6 bases and J by 3 bases, with 31 bases left in between. CDR3 length equals 19 residues. Germline assignment: CDR1 SQVTM and CDR2 ANQGSEA. The CDR3 region is CSVTGGGGSRFPRTDTQYF. The CDR3 coding sequence is TGCAGCGTCACGGGGGGCGGGGGAAGCCGTTTCCCCCGGACAGATACGCAGTATTTT.

In regard to this clonotype: This may be a read error: a much more frequent sequence differs by one nucleotide. The J gene is TRBJ1-6, the V gene TRBV7-2; weak D call: TRBD1 (5 bases). The CDR3 covers 16 residues. The V gene's germline CDR1 is SGHTA and CDR2 FQGNSA. The germline V and J ends were trimmed by 9 bases and 7 bases, with 22 bases remaining between them. The CDR3 is CASSLRAAAGNSPLHF. CDR3 bases: TGTGCCAGTAGCCTCAGGGCGGCCGCGGGGAATTCACCCCTCCACTTT.

The rearrangement uses TRBV5-8 and TRBJ1-5; D gene unclear. Germline V CDR1 and CDR2: SGHTS, YDEGEE. Between the trimmed V and J ends, which lost 0 bases and 0 bases, there was a span of 19 bases. The CDR3 has 19 residues. In DNA, the CDR3 is TGTGCCAGCAGCTTGGAACGGACGGTTCGTTCTGATAGCAATCAGCCCCAGCATTTT. Its protein product is CASSLERTVRSDSNQPQHF.

This clonotype was observed a few times. The CDR3 protein is CASSQAQGRNTEAFF. The CDR3 DNA follows: TGTGCCAGCAGCCAAGCCCAGGGCAGGAACACTGAAGCTTTCTTT. The chain employs TRBV3-1 and TRBJ1-1, with D perhaps matching TRBD1 (5 bases). The V gene's germline CDR1 is LGHDT and CDR2 YNNKEL (reference sequence). The CDR3 has 15 amino acids. The ends were cut back, 1 base at V and 1 base at J, with 10 bases in the middle.

The chain uses TRBV29-1 and TRBJ1-3; 7 nucleotides match TRBD1. The V and J ends lost 7 bases and 0 bases, in that order; junction bases with no gene match: 6. This CDR3 has 14 residues. CDR1 is SQVTM, CDR2 ANQGSEA, per germline. The CDR3 coding sequence is TGCAGCGGTCCCGGGACAGTCTCTGGAAACACCATATATTTT. This encodes CSGPGTVSGNTIYF.

V is TRBV20-1 and J is TRBJ2-1; D uncertain. Germline CDR1 DFQATT, CDR2 SNEGSKA (reference sequence). This CDR3 is 13 amino acids long. The V and J ends lost 0 bases and 7 bases respectively, with 10 bases between them. DNA for the CDR3: TGCAGTGCTAGAGACAGGTCTGGGAATGAGCAGTTCTTC. It translates to CSARDRSGNEQFF.

V usage is TRBV12-3 or TRBV12-4 and J usage is TRBJ1-2; D uncertain. This CDR3 comprises 13 residues. The ends were cut back, 6 bases at V and 7 bases at J, with 15 bases in the middle. CDR3 in DNA: TGTGCCAGCAGCGATCCTGCTATGGCTGGCTACACCTTC. Amino acids: CASSDPAMAGYTF.

In its sample, this clonotype was seen many times. The gene calls are TRBV2 and TRBJ1-5, with D unresolved. The ends were cut back, 2 bases at V and 0 bases at J, with 5 bases in the middle. From germline, CDR1 is SNHLY and CDR2 FYNNEI. The CDR3 covers 14 residues. CDR3 protein: CASSEFHSNQPQHF. CDR3 nucleotides: TGTGCCAGCAGTGAATTCCATAGCAATCAGCCCCAGCATTTT.

This clonotype was counted at least ten times. The chain combines TRBV29-1 with TRBJ1-1; D unresolved. The CDR3 is 11 residues long. Germline V gene lookup returns CDR1 SQVTM and CDR2 ANQGSEA. V lost 7 bases to trimming and J lost 4 bases, with 10 bases between them. The CDR3 DNA sequence: TGCAGCGCCCCTAGTGGCACTGAAGCTTTCTTT. Its translation is CSAPSGTEAFF. The entire variable domain, with the rest obtained from reference TRBV29-1 and TRBJ1-1, is as follows: SAVISQKPSRDICQRGTSLTIQCQVDSQVTMMFWYRQQPGQSLTLIATANQGSEATYESGFVIDKFPISRPNLTFSTLTVSNMSPEDSSIYLCSAPSGTEAFFGQGTRLTVV.

Only a few counts were recorded for this clonotype. The J gene is TRBJ2-2, the V gene TRBV11-2; TRBD1 might be the D (6 bases). The CDR3 has 13 amino acids. V gave up 4 bases and J gave up 7 bases, with 10 bases separating them. In germline, CDR1 is SGHAT, CDR2 FQNNGV. The CDR3 DNA follows: TGTGCCAGCAGCTCAGGGGCGGGCGGGGAGCTGTTTTTT. As protein: CASSSGAGGELFF.

The chain has TRBV7-2 and TRBJ2-7; 8 bases line up with TRBD1. After removal of 7 bases from V and 5 bases from J, the junction contained 13 bases not matched to a gene. The V gene's germline CDR1 is SGHTA and CDR2 FQGNSA. The CDR3 has 15 amino acids. CDR3 region: CASTHGGQGNHEQYF. The DNA for the CDR3 is TGTGCCAGCACCCACGGAGGACAGGGTAATCACGAGCAGTACTTC.